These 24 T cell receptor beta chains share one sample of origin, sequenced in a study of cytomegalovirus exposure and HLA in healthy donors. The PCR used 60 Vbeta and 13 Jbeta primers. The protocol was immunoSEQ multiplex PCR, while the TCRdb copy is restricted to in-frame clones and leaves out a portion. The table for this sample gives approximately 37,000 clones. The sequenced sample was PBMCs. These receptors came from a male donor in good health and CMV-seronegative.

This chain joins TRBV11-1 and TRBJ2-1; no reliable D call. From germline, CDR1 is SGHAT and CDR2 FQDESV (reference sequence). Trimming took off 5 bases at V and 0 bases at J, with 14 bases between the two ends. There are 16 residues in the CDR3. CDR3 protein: CASSASDTSSYNEQFF. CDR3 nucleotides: TGTGCCAGCAGCGCCTCCGACACGAGCTCCTACAATGAGCAGTTCTTC.

CDR3 sequence: CAIGPGLQETQYF. The CDR3 DNA reads as TGTGCCATCGGCCCGGGACTCCAAGAGACCCAGTACTTC. The chain couples TRBV10-3 to TRBJ2-5; a possible D gene is TRBD2 (6 bases). The length of the CDR3 is 13 residues. Per the germline V gene, CDR1 is ENHRY and CDR2 is SYGVKD. Trimming cost V 8 bases and J 1 base, with 11 bases left between them.

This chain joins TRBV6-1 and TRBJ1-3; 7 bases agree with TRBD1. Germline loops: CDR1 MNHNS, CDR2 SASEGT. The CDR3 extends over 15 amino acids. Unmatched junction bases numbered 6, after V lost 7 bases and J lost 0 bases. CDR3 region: CASTQGIDSGNTIYF. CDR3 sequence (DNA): TGTGCCAGCACACAGGGGATTGACTCTGGAAACACCATATATTTT.

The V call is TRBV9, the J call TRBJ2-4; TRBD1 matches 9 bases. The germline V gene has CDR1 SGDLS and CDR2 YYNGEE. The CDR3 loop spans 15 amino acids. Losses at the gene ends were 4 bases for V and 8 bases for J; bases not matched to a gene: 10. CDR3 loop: CASSRTGAAGDIQYF. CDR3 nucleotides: TGTGCCAGCAGCCGGACAGGGGCCGCTGGGGACATTCAGTACTTC.

The CDR3, as DNA: TGTGCCAGTAGGTACGACAGATCGGATGGAAACACCATATATTTT. This codes for CASRYDRSDGNTIYF. The chain carries TRBV19 and TRBJ1-3; D might be TRBD1 (5 bases). V lost 6 bases and J 3 bases, leaving 15 bases between the germline ends. This CDR3 region has 15 residues. Germline loops: CDR1 LNHDA, CDR2 SQIVND (reference sequence). Combining the CDR3 with reference TRBV19 and TRBJ1-3 gives the whole variable domain DGGITQSPKYLFRKEGQNVTLSCEQNLNHDAMYWYRQDPGQGLRLIYYSQIVNDFQKGDIAEGYSVSREKKESFPLTVTSAQKNPTAFYLCASRYDRSDGNTIYFGEGSWLTVV.

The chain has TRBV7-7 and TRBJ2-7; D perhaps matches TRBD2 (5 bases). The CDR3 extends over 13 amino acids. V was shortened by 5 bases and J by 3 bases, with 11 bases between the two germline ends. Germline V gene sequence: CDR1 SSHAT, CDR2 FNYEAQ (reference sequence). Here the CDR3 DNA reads TGTGCCAGCAGCCCTTCTCGGGGCTACGAGCAGTACTTC. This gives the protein CASSPSRGYEQYF.

The CDR3 sequence is CASSFGQGGTNEKLFF. For the CDR3, the DNA is TGTGCCAGCAGCTTTGGGCAGGGTGGTACTAATGAAAAACTGTTTTTT. This chain joins TRBV7-9 and TRBJ1-4; weak D call: TRBD1 (5 bases). The CDR3 extends over 16 amino acids. CDR1 and CDR2 (germline): SEHNR, FQNEAQ (reference sequence). V lost 3 bases to trimming and J lost 2 bases, with 13 bases between them.

CDR3 region: CASSLAETGLYSNQPQHF. In nucleotides, the CDR3 is TGTGCCAGCAGCTTGGCAGAGACAGGGCTTTATAGCAATCAGCCCCAGCATTTT. The chain carries TRBV5-6 and TRBJ1-5; TRBD1 agrees at 7 bases. Germline values: CDR1 SGHDT, CDR2 YYEEEE. Trimming at V came to 0 bases and at J to 0 bases, leaving 9 bases not matched to a gene. The CDR3 runs 18 residues. The full variable domain, rest sourced from reference TRBV5-6 and TRBJ1-5, is DAGVTQSPTHLIKTRGQQVTLRCSPKSGHDTVSWYQQALGQGPQFIFQYYEEEERQRGNFPDRFSGHQFPNYSSELNVNALLLGDSALYLCASSLAETGLYSNQPQHFGDGTRLSIL.

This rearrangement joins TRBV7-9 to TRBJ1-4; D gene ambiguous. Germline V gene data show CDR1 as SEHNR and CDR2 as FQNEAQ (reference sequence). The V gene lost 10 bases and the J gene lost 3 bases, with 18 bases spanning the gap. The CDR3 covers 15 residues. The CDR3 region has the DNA TGTGCCATTCCGGGTAACTCGCTTGCTAATGAAAAACTGTTTTTT. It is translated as CAIPGNSLANEKLFF.

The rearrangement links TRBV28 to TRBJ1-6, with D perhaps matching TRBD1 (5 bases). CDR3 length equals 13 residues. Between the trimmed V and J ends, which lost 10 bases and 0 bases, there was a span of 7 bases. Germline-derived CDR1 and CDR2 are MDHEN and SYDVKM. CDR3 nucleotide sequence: TGTGCCATCCAGGGCTCCTATAATTCACCCCTCCACTTT. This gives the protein CAIQGSYNSPLHF.

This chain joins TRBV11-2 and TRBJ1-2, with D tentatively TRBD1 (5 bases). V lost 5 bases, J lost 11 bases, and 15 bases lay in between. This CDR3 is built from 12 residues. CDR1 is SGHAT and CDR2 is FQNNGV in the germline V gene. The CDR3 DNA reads TGTGCCAGCAGCGCTTCCGGGACTTTTTACACCTTC. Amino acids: CASSASGTFYTF.

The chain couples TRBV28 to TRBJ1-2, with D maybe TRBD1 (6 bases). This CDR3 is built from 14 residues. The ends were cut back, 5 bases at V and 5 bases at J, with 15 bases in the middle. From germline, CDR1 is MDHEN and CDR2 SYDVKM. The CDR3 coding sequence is TGTGCCAGCAGTCTCCGGGACAATATATATGGCTACACCTTC. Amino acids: CASSLRDNIYGYTF.

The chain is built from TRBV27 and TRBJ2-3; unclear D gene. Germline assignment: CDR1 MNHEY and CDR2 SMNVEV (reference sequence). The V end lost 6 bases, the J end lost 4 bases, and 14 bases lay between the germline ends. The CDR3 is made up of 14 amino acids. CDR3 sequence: CASSRHDMADTQYF. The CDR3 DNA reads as TGTGCCAGCAGCAGACACGATATGGCAGATACGCAGTATTTT.

In DNA, the CDR3 is TGTGCCAGCAGTTACTCGGTCCTAGGGGCGAATGAAAAACTGTTTTTT. Its protein is CASSYSVLGANEKLFF. The rearrangement uses TRBV6-6 and TRBJ1-4, with D maybe TRBD1 (5 bases). Germline V CDR1 and CDR2: MNHNY, SVGAGI (reference sequence). Trimming stripped 0 bases from V and 5 bases from J, with 13 bases between. The CDR3 extends over 16 amino acids.

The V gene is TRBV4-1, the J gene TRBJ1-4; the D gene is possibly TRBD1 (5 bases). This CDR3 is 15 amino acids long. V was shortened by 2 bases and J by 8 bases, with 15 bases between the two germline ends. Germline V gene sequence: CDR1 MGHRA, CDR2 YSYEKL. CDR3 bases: TGCGCCAGCAGCCAAACCCAGGGCCCCTACGAAAAACTGTTTTTT. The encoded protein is CASSQTQGPYEKLFF.

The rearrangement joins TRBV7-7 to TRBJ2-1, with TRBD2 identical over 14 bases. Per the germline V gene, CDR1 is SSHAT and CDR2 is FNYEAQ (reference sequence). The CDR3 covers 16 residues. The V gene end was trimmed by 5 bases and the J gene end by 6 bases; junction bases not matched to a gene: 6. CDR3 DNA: TGTGCCAGCAGCAGACTAGCGGGGGGGCCTGGCAATGAGCAGTTCTTC. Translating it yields CASSRLAGGPGNEQFF. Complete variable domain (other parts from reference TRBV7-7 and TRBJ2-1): GAGVSQSPRYKVTKRGQDVTLRCDPISSHATLYWYQQALGQGPEFLTYFNYEAQPDKSGLPSDRFSAERPEGSISTLTIQRTEQRDSAMYRCASSRLAGGPGNEQFFGPGTRLTVL.

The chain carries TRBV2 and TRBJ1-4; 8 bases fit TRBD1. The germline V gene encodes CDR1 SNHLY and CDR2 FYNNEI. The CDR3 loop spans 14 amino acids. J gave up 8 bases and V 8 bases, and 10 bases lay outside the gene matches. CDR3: CASQRQGIREKLFF. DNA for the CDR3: TGTGCCAGCCAAAGACAGGGGATCAGGGAAAAACTGTTTTTT.

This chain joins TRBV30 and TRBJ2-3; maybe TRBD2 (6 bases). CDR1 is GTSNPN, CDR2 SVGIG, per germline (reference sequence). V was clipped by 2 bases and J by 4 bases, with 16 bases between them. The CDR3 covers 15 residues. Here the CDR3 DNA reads TGTGCCTGGAGTCCCGCGGCGGGGTTTTCAGATACGCAGTATTTT. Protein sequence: CAWSPAAGFSDTQYF.

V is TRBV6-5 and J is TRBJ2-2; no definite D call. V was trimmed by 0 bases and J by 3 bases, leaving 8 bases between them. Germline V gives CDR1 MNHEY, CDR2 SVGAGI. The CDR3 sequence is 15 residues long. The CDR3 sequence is CASSYSGLHTGELFF. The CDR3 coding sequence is TGTGCCAGCAGTTACTCTGGTCTACACACCGGGGAGCTGTTTTTT.

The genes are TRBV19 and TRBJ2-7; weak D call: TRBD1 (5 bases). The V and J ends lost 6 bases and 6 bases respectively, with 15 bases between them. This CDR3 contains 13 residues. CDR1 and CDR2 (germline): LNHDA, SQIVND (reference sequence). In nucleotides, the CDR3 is TGTGCCAGTAGCCCAGGGCCTGCCGGCGAGCAGTACTTC. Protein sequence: CASSPGPAGEQYF.

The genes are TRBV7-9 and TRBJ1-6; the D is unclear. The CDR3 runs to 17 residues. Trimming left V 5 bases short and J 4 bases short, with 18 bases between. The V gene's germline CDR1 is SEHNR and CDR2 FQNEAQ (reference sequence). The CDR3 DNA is TGTGCCAGCAGCGCAGGCCCCCCGGGATATTATAATTCACCCCTCCACTTT. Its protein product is CASSAGPPGYYNSPLHF. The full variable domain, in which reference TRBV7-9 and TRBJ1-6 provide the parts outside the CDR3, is DTGVSQNPRHKITKRGQNVTFRCDPISEHNRLYWYRQTLGQGPEFLTYFQNEAQLEKSRLLSDRFSAERPKGSFSTLEIQRTEQGDSAMYLCASSAGPPGYYNSPLHFGNGTRLTVT.

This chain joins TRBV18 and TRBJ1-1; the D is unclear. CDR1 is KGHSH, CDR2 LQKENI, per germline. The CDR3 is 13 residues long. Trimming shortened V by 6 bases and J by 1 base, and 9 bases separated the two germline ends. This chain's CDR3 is CASSPTANTEAFF. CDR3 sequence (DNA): TGTGCCAGCTCTCCTACAGCGAACACTGAAGCTTTCTTT.

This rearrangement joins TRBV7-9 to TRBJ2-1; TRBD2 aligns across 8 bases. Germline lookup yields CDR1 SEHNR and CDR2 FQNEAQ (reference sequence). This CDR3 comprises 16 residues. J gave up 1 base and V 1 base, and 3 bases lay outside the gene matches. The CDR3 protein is CASSLDAGGSYNEQFF. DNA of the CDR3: TGTGCCAGCAGCTTAGATGCGGGGGGTTCCTACAATGAGCAGTTCTTC.

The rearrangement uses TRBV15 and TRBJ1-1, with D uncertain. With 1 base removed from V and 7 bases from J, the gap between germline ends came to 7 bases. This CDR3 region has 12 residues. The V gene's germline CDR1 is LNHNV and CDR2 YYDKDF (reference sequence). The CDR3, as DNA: TGTGCCACCAGCAGAGTATCGGGTGAAGCTTTCTTT. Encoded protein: CATSRVSGEAFF.